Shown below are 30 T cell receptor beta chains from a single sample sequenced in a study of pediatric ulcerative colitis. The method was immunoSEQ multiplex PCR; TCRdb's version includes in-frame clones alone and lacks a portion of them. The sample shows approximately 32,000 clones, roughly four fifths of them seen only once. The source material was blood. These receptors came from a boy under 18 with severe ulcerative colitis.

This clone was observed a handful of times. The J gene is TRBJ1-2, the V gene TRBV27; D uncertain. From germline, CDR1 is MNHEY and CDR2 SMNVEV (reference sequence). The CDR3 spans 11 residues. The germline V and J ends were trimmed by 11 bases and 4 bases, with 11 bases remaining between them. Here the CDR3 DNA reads TGTGCCTGCTTTGGTGGCTATGGCTACACCTTC. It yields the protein CACFGGYGYTF.

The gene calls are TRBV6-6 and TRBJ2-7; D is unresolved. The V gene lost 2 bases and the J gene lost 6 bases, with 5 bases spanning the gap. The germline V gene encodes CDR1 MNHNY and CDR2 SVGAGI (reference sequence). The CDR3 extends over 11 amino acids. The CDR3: CASSYVGEQYF. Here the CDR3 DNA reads TGTGCCAGCAGTTACGTAGGCGAGCAGTACTTC.

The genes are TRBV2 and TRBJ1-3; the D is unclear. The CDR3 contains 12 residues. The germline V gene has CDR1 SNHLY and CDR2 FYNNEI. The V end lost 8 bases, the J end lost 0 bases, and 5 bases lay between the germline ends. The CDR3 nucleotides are TGTGCCAGCGTGAGCTCTGGAAACACCATATATTTT. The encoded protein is CASVSSGNTIYF.

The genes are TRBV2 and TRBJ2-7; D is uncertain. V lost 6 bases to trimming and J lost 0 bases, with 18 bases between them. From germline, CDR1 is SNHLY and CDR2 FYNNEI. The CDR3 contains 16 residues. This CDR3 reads CASRPTTVISSYEQYF. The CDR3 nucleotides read TGTGCCAGCAGGCCCACCACAGTAATCAGCTCCTACGAGCAGTACTTC.

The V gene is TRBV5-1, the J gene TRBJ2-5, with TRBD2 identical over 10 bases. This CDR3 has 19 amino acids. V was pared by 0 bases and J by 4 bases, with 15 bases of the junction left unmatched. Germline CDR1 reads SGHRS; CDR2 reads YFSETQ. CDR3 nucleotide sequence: TGCGCCAGCAGCTTGGCCGGGGTAGCGGGGGGAAGAAGCGGAGAGACCCAGTACTTC. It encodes CASSLAGVAGGRSGETQYF.

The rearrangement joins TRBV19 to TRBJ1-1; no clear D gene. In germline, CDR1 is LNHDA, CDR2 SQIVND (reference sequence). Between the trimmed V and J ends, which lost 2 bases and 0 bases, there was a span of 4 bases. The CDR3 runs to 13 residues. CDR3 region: CASSITVNTEAFF. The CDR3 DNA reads TGTGCCAGTAGTATAACGGTGAACACTGAAGCTTTCTTT.

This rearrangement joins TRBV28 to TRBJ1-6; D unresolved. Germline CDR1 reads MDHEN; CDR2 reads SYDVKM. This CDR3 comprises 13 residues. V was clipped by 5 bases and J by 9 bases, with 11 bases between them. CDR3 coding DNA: TGTGCCAGCAGTCCCCAGCCCTTTTCACCCCTCCACTTT. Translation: CASSPQPFSPLHF. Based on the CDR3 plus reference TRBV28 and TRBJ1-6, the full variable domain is DVKVTQSSRYLVKRTGEKVFLECVQDMDHENMFWYRQDPGLGLRLIYFSYDVKMKEKGDIPEGYSVSREKKERFSLILESASTNQTSMYLCASSPQPFSPLHFGNGTRLTVT.

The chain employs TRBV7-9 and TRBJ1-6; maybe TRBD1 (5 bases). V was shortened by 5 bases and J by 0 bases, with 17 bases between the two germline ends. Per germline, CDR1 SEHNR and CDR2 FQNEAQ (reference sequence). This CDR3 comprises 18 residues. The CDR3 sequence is CASSQRYRRCSYNSPLHF. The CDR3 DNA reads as TGTGCCAGCAGCCAAAGGTACAGGCGCTGCTCCTATAATTCACCCCTCCACTTT.

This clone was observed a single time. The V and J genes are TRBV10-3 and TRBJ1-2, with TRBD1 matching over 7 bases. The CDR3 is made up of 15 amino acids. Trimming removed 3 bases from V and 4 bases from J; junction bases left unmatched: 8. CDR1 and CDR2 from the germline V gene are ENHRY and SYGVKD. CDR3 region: CAISDTLGQLYGYTF. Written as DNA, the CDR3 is TGTGCCATCAGTGATACTCTGGGACAGCTCTATGGCTACACCTTC.

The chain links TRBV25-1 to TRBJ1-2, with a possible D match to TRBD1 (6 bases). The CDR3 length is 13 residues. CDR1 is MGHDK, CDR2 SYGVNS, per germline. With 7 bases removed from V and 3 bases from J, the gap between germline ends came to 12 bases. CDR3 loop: CASNPGHDYGYTF. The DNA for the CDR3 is TGTGCCAGCAACCCGGGACACGACTATGGCTACACCTTC.

This CDR3 is CASSQSDSENTEAFF. Here the CDR3 DNA reads TGCGCCAGCAGCCAGTCCGATAGTGAAAACACTGAAGCTTTCTTT. V usage is TRBV4-1 and J usage is TRBJ1-1; no firm D call. The CDR3 contains 15 residues. CDR1 is MGHRA, CDR2 YSYEKL, per germline. Trimming cost V 3 bases and J 2 bases, with 13 bases left between them.

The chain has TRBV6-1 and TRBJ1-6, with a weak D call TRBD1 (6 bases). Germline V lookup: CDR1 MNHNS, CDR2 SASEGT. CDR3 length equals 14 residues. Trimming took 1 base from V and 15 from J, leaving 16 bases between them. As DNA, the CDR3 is TGTGCCAGCAGTGAAGACCAGGGGACTGCATACCTCCACTTT. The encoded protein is CASSEDQGTAYLHF.

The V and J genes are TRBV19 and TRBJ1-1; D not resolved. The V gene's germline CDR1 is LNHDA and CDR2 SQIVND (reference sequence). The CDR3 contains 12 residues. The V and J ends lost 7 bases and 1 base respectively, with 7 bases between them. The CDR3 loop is CASKVGNTEAFF. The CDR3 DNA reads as TGTGCCAGTAAAGTGGGGAACACTGAAGCTTTCTTT.

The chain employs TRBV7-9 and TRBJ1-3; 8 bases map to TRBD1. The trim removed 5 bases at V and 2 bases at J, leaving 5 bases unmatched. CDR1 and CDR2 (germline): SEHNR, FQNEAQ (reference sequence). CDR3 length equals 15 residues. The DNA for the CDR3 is TGTGCCAGCAGCCAGCAGGGGGCCGCTGGAAACACCATATATTTT. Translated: CASSQQGAAGNTIYF.

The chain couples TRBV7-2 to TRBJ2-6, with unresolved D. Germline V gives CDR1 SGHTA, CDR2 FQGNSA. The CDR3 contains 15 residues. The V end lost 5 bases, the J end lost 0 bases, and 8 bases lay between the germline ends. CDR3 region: CASSAVNSGANVLTF. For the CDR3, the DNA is TGTGCCAGCAGCGCAGTCAACTCTGGGGCCAACGTCCTGACTTTC.

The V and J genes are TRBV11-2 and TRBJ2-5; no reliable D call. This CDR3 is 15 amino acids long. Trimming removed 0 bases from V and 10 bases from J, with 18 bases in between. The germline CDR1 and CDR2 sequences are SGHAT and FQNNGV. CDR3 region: CASSLELLGGEDQYF. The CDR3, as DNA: TGTGCCAGCAGCTTAGAACTATTGGGTGGCGAGGACCAGTACTTC.

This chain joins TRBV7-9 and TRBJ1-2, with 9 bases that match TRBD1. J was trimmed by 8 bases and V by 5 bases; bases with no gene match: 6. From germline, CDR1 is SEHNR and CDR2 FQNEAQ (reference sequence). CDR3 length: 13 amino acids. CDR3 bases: TGTGCCAGCAGCACAGGGGGCGCGGGAGGCTACACCTTC. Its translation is CASSTGGAGGYTF.

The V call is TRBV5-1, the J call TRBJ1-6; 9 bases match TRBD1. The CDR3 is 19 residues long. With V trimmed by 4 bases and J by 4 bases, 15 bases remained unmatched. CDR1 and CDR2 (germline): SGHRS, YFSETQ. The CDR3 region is CASSKNGQGSDYYNSPLHF. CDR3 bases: TGCGCCAGCAGCAAGAACGGACAGGGGTCCGATTATTATAATTCACCCCTCCACTTT.

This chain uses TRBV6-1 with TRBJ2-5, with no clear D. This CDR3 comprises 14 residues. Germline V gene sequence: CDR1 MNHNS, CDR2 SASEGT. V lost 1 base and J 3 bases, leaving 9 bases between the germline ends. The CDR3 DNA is TGTGCCAGCAGTGAAGAGCCATTAAAAGAGACCCAGTACTTC. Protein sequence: CASSEEPLKETQYF.

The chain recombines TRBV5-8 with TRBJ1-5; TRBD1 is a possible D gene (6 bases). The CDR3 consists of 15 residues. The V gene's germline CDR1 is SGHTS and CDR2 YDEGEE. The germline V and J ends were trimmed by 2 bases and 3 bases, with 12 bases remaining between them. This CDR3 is CASSFRGGNNQPQHF. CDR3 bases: TGTGCCAGCAGCTTCCGAGGGGGTAACAATCAGCCCCAGCATTTT.

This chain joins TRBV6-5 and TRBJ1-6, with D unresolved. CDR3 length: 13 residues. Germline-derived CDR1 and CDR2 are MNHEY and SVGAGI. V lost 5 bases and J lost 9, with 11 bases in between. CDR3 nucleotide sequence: TGTGCCAGCAGTCCTCTCCCGTCTTCACCCCTCCACTTT. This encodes CASSPLPSSPLHF.

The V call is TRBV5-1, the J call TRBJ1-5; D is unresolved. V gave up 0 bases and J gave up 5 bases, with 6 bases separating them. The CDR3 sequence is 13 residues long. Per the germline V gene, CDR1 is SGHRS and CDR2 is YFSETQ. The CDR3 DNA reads TGCGCCAGCAGCTTGGCGATTGATCAGCCCCAGCATTTT. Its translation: CASSLAIDQPQHF.

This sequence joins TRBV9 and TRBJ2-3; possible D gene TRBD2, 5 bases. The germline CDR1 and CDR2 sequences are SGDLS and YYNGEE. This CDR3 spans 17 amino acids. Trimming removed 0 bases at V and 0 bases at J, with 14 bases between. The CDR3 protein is CASSVERETASTDTQYF. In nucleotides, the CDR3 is TGTGCCAGCAGCGTAGAGAGGGAAACCGCTAGCACAGATACGCAGTATTTT. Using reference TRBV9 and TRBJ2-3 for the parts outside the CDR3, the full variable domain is DSGVTQTPKHLITATGQRVTLRCSPRSGDLSVYWYQQSLDQGLQFLIQYYNGEERAKGNILERFSAQQFPDLHSELNLSSLELGDSALYFCASSVERETASTDTQYFGPGTRLTVL.

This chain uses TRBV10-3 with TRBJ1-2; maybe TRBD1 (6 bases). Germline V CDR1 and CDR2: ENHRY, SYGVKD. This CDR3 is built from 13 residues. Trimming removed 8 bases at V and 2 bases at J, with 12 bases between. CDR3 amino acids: CAIWGRKNYGYTF. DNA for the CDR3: TGTGCCATCTGGGGGCGAAAGAACTATGGCTACACCTTC.

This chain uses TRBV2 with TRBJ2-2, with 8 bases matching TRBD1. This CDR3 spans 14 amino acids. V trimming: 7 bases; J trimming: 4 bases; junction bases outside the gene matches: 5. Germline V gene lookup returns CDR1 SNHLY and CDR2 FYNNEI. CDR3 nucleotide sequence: TGTGCCAGCACTGGACAGGGCGTCACCGGGGAGCTGTTTTTT. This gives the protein CASTGQGVTGELFF. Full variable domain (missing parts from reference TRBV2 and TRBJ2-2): EPEVTQTPSHQVTQMGQEVILRCVPISNHLYFYWYRQILGQKVEFLVSFYNNEISEKSEIFDDQFSVERPDGSNFTLKIRSTKLEDSAMYFCASTGQGVTGELFFGEGSRLTVL.

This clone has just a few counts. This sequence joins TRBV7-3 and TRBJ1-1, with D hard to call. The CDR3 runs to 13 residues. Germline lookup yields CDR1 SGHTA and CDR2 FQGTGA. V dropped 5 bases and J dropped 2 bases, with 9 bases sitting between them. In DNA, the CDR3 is TGTGCCAGCAGCCGGACGGCCAACACTGAAGCTTTCTTT. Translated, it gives CASSRTANTEAFF.

The CDR3 region is CSVESTASGAFF. CDR3 in DNA: TGCAGCGTTGAGTCGACAGCCTCTGGGGCTTTCTTT. The chain joins TRBV29-1 to TRBJ1-1; D is possibly TRBD1 (5 bases). Germline CDR1 SQVTM, CDR2 ANQGSEA. This CDR3 has 12 amino acids. Between the trimmed V and J ends, which lost 3 bases and 11 bases, there was a span of 16 bases.

The CDR3 sequence is CASSLVATEGTDTQYF. CDR3 nucleotide sequence: TGTGCCAGCAGCTTAGTGGCAACGGAAGGCACAGATACGCAGTATTTT. The chain is built from TRBV11-1 and TRBJ2-3, with unresolved D. The CDR3 consists of 16 residues. The germline V gene has CDR1 SGHAT and CDR2 FQDESV (reference sequence). The germline V and J ends were trimmed by 1 base and 1 base, with 12 bases remaining between them.

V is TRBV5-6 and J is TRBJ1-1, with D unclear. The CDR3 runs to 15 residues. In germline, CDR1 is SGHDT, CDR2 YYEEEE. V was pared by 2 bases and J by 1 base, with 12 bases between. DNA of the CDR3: TGTGCCAGCAGCTTTCCGGGCCAGCAGAACACTGAAGCTTTCTTT. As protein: CASSFPGQQNTEAFF.

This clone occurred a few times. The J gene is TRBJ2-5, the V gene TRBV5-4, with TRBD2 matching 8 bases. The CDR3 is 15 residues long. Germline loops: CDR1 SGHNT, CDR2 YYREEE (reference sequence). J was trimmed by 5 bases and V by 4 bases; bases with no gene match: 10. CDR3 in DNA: TGTGCCAGCAGCCGTCGGAGCGGGGGATTTGAGACCCAGTACTTC. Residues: CASSRRSGGFETQYF.